The rows below give T cell receptor beta chains drawn from one sample of a study of regulatory T cells in long-lasting Graves disease. TCRdb redid the calling of the multiplex PCR reads with MiXCR, one entry per CDR3 protein. The table records about 470,000 distinct CDR3 sequences, under 25% of them present only once. The source material was peripheral blood mononuclear cells (PBMCs), sampled when the disease was refractory, from a patient treated with antithyroid drugs. Receptor source: a female donor with Graves disease. Each CDR3 is given with its conserved first and last residue. D genes are given only for firm matches. A row's size may be missing; if present it is once, few, many or a size class.

TRBJ2-6,-,-,13,TRBV28,TGTGCCACCGGGGGATCTGGGGCCAACGTCCTGACTTTC,CATGGSGANVLTF
TRBJ2-7,-,few,13,TRBV29-1,TGCAGCGTTGAAGGGGGGCCATCCTACGAGCAGTACTTC,CSVEGGPSYEQYF
TRBJ1-5,-,few,16,TRBV19,TGTGCCAGTAGTATAGATCTCGCGGCAGGGCTTCAGCCCCAGCATTTT,CASSIDLAAGLQPQHF
TRBJ2-3,-,-,14,TRBV9,TGTGCCAGCAGCGTAAGGACCGACGGGAGTACGCAGTATTTT,CASSVRTDGSTQYF
TRBJ2-7,-,many,11,TRBV20-1,TGCAGTGCTAGAGATCTGCCAGAGCAGTACTTC,CSARDLPEQYF
TRBJ1-1,-,many,13,TRBV5-5,TGTGCCAGCTCGGCAGGGATGAACACTGAAGCTTTCTTT,CASSAGMNTEAFF
TRBJ2-7,TRBD2,-,16,TRBV6-5,TGTGCCAGCAGTTACGGGACTAGCGGTTTTACCTACGAGCAGTACTTC,CASSYGTSGFTYEQYF
TRBJ2-7,-,many,12,TRBV18,TGTGCCAGCTCACCCCTTGCGGGCGAGCAGTACTTC,CASSPLAGEQYF
TRBJ1-1,-,many,13,TRBV7-2,TGTGCCAGCAGCCTTCAAGTGAAACCCGAAGCTTTCTTT,CASSLQVKPEAFF
TRBJ2-2,TRBD2,-,18,TRBV19,TGTGCCAGTAGTATAGCCGGGACTAGCGGGAGGAGGACCGGGGAGCTGTTTTTT,CASSIAGTSGRRTGELFF
TRBJ2-7,TRBD1,-,14,TRBV30,TGTGCCTCTACCCAGTGGGACAGGGTCTACGAGCAGTACTTC,CASTQWDRVYEQYF
TRBJ2-3,TRBD2,-,15,TRBV12-3/TRBV12-4,TGTGCCAGCACCGCGCTAGCGGGGCCCCCAGATACGCAGTATTTT,CASTALAGPPDTQYF
TRBJ2-7,-,many,12,TRBV6-1,TGTGCCAGCAGTGACATTGGTAGCAAGCAGTACTTC,CASSDIGSKQYF
TRBJ2-5,TRBD2,-,15,TRBV4-1,TGCGCCAGCAGCCAAGTTTGGGGGGGGCAAGAGACCCAGTACTTC,CASSQVWGGQETQYF
TRBJ2-2,-,many,14,TRBV7-2,TGTGCCAGCAGCTTAAAGTCTAGAACCGGGGAGCTGTTTTTT,CASSLKSRTGELFF
TRBJ1-2,TRBD1,many,15,TRBV3-1,TGTGCCAGCACCGTCTTCGGGCGACAGGGGGATGGCTACACCTTC,CASTVFGRQGDGYTF
TRBJ1-5,-,-,16,TRBV19,TGTGCCAGTAGTATAGGTGAGGGATATAGCAATCAGCCCCAGCATTTT,CASSIGEGYSNQPQHF
TRBJ2-2,TRBD2,-,12,TRBV6-1,TGTGCCACACAGAGCGGGGCCGGGGAGCTGTTTTTT,CATQSGAGELFF
TRBJ2-7,TRBD1,few,14,TRBV5-1,TGCGCCAGCAGCACGGGACAGGGGGCGTCCGAGCAGTACTTC,CASSTGQGASEQYF
TRBJ2-7,TRBD1,many,15,TRBV7-2,TGTGCCAGCAGCTTTTCCCGGGACAGGGGGACTAGCAAGTACTTC,CASSFSRDRGTSKYF
TRBJ1-1,-,few,14,TRBV27,TGTGCCAGCAGTCTCGTCGCGGGTACCACTAAAGCTTTCTTT,CASSLVAGTTKAFF
TRBJ2-1,-,-,16,TRBV27,TGTGCCAGCAGTTTATCGGCTAGGAGCTCCTACAATGAGCAGTTCTTC,CASSLSARSSYNEQFF
TRBJ2-5,TRBD2,-,17,TRBV29-1,TGCAGCGTTGAAGACCCCCTTTCGGTAGCGGGAGTACAGACCCAGTACTTC,CSVEDPLSVAGVQTQYF
TRBJ1-1,-,many,13,TRBV7-2,TGTGCCAGCAGCTTCGCGCGGACCACTGAAGCTTTCTTT,CASSFARTTEAFF
TRBJ1-5,-,once,14,TRBV15,TGTGCCACCAGCAACGGACAGATTGATCAGCCCCGGCATTTT,CATSNGQIDQPRHF
TRBJ2-2,TRBD1,many,17,TRBV15,TGTGCCACCAGCAACCCCAGGGGGCGTAGGAACACCGGGGAGCTGTTTTTT,CATSNPRGRRNTGELFF
TRBJ2-7,-,-,15,TRBV9,TGTGCCAGCAGCGTAGATGCAGGGTCGCCCTACGAGCAGTACTTC,CASSVDAGSPYEQYF
TRBJ2-2,TRBD1,-,16,TRBV10-1,TGCGCCAGCAGCCCCGGGACAGGGGGCGGCACCGGGGAGCTGTTTTTT,CASSPGTGGGTGELFF
TRBJ2-6,-,many,16,TRBV18,TGTGCCAGCTCACCAAAGGGGGGAGCTGGGGCCAACGTCCTGACTTTC,CASSPKGGAGANVLTF
TRBJ1-1,-,many,16,TRBV6-2/TRBV6-3,TGTGCCAGCAGTTACGACGTCGCGGGCCAGGACACTGAAGCTTTCTTT,CASSYDVAGQDTEAFF
TRBJ1-1,-,many,12,TRBV11-3,TGTGCCAGCAGCTTAGATGGCGCTGAAGCTTTCTTT,CASSLDGAEAFF
TRBJ2-5,-,-,15,TRBV27,TGTGCCAGCAGTCCTACGATGGGATGGGAAGAGACCCAGTACTTC,CASSPTMGWEETQYF
TRBJ2-1,TRBD2,once,18,TRBV6-2/TRBV6-3,TGTGCCAGCAGTGAGATCCTTTCGTGGGGGGGATCCTACAATGAGCAGTTCTTC,CASSEILSWGGSYNEQFF
TRBJ1-1,TRBD1,many,15,TRBV7-2,TGTGCCAGCAGCTCGCGAGGACAGGTTGGCACTGAAGCTTTCTTT,CASSSRGQVGTEAFF
TRBJ1-2,TRBD1,-,14,TRBV20-1,TGCAGTCCCTACCAGACAGGGCGTAACTATGGCTACACCTTC,CSPYQTGRNYGYTF
TRBJ2-1,TRBD1,-,15,TRBV13,TGTGCCAGCAGCTTAGCCCGGACAGGGAGCAATGAGCAGTTCTTC,CASSLARTGSNEQFF
TRBJ1-1,-,many,14,TRBV7-2,TGTGCCAGCAGCTTGAGGGACGGGGGCACTGAAGCTTTCTTT,CASSLRDGGTEAFF
TRBJ2-7,-,few,16,TRBV27,TGTGCCAGCAGTTACCTAAGCGTCCCGAGGGGCGACGAGCAGTACTTC,CASSYLSVPRGDEQYF
TRBJ2-7,TRBD1,many,15,TRBV14,TGTGCCAGCAGCCTATACGGACAGGCGACCTACGAGCAGTACTTC,CASSLYGQATYEQYF
TRBJ2-7,-,-,12,TRBV6-2/TRBV6-3,TGTGCCAGCAGTGAAAGCTCCTACGAGCAGCACTTC,CASSESSYEQHF
TRBJ2-1,TRBD2,-,17,TRBV28,TGTGCCAGCAGTTTGTCCACTAGCGGAGAAGACGACAATGAGCAGTTCTTC,CASSLSTSGEDDNEQFF
TRBJ2-7,TRBD2,-,14,TRBV11-2,TGTGCCAGCGGGACTAGCGGGAGTGTCTACGAGCAGTACTTC,CASGTSGSVYEQYF
TRBJ2-2,-,many,15,TRBV24-1,TGTGCCACCAGTGCCCCTCAAAGAGGAACCGGGGAGCTGTTTTTT,CATSAPQRGTGELFF
TRBJ2-7,-,-,12,TRBV6-1,TGTGCCAGCAGAAACGACTTCTACGAGCAGTACTTC,CASRNDFYEQYF
TRBJ2-5,TRBD1,many,16,TRBV15,TGTGCCACCAGCAGAGACGGGACAGGGGGCATAGAGACCCAGTACTTC,CATSRDGTGGIETQYF
TRBJ1-4,-,few,15,TRBV6-2/TRBV6-3,TGTGCCAGCAGTTCTGCCGACCTTTACCCTCGGAAACTGTTTTTT,CASSSADLYPRKLFF
TRBJ2-7,-,few,13,TRBV5-4,TGTGCCAGCAGCTTAGGACCCGGGGGCGAGCAGTACTTC,CASSLGPGGEQYF
TRBJ2-3,-,-,15,TRBV9,TGTGCCAGCAGCGTAGAAGCGCCCTACACAGATACGCAGTATTTT,CASSVEAPYTDTQYF
TRBJ1-5,-,many,16,TRBV28,TGTGCCAGCAGTTTTCGGCTCAGGGGTCGAGATCAGCCCCAGCATTTT,CASSFRLRGRDQPQHF
TRBJ1-1,TRBD1,many,17,TRBV15,TGTGCCACCAGCAGAGATTGGGCAGGGGGGTACCGGTTTGAAGCTTTCTTT,CATSRDWAGGYRFEAFF
TRBJ2-2,-,-,15,TRBV27,TGTGCCAGCAGCCACAGGGTAATACCCACCGGGGAGCTGTTTTTT,CASSHRVIPTGELFF
TRBJ2-3,-,-,14,TRBV7-2,TGTGCCAGCAGCTTAGCTCTAGCAGCAGATACGCAGTATTTT,CASSLALAADTQYF
TRBJ2-3,-,-,12,TRBV7-2,TGTGCCAGCAGCTTATTTAGCTATACGCAGTATTTT,CASSLFSYTQYF